Detailed here is one TCR beta chain. The data are from a study of cytomegalovirus exposure and HLA in healthy donors. The CDR3 sequence is 14 residues long. Germline V lookup: CDR1 SGDLS, CDR2 YYNGEE. The V segment lost 2 bases and the J segment 2 bases; nucleotides outside the gene matches: 4. This table comes from immunoSEQ multiplex PCR, and its TCRdb copy is limited to in-frame clones, with some not included. The sample has about 73,000 clones; about 87% are singletons. The chain carries TRBV9 and TRBJ2-7, with 7 bases aligning to TRBD2. This TCR was recovered from a woman aged 18 to 35 in good health and CMV-seropositive. Input material: PBMCs. The CDR3 spells CASSVLAETYEQYF. DNA of the CDR3: TGTGCCAGCAGCGTCCTAGCGGAAACCTACGAGCAGTACTTC.